Listed below are T cell receptor beta chains from one sample, sequenced in a study of OX40 agonist ivuxolimab in advanced cancers. The assay was immunoSEQ multiplex PCR, and TCRdb's table has in-frame clones only and misses some. The table lists roughly 25,000 clones, around 79% of them singletons. The sequences come from CD4+ or CD8+ T cells sorted from blood, collected in a trial of the OX40 agonist ivuxolimab. The receptors originated from an adult with an advanced solid tumor such as melanoma, head and neck, liver or kidney cancer. Both conserved end residues are trimmed from each CDR3. The order of the fields is V gene, CDR3 length, J gene, CDR3 protein.

>TRBV5-1|13|TRBJ2-3
ASRLGLALTDTQY
>TRBV6-1|13|TRBJ1-5
ASLRGTSSNQPQH
>TRBV11-2|15|TRBJ2-3
ASSLGTRTWGTDTQY
>TRBV19|12|TRBJ1-6
ASSIRGPNSPLH
>TRBV6-6|13|TRBJ2-3
ASSYLQLSTDTQY
>TRBV7-3|11|TRBJ1-3
ASSPGPGKTIY
>TRBV25-1|9|TRBJ1-2
ASSAANGYT
>TRBV5-1|14|TRBJ1-4
ASSPGTGGLGEKLF
>TRBV7-6|11|TRBJ2-1
ASSFSGGDEQF
>TRBV6-1|13|TRBJ2-3
ASSTPRGAYDTQY
>TRBV28|10|TRBJ1-1
ASSYKNTEAF
>TRBV7-9|12|TRBJ1-1
ASSSDRVRTEAF
>TRBV18|16|TRBJ2-2
ASSPVGQGRRDTGELF
>TRBV5-8|11|TRBJ1-1
AGSLGRVEEAF
>TRBV4-1|13|TRBJ1-1
ASSQEHTLGSRAF
>TRBV5-1|12|TRBJ1-1
ASSLVGGNTEAF
>TRBV5-1|12|TRBJ2-4
ATSRGTGGDIQY